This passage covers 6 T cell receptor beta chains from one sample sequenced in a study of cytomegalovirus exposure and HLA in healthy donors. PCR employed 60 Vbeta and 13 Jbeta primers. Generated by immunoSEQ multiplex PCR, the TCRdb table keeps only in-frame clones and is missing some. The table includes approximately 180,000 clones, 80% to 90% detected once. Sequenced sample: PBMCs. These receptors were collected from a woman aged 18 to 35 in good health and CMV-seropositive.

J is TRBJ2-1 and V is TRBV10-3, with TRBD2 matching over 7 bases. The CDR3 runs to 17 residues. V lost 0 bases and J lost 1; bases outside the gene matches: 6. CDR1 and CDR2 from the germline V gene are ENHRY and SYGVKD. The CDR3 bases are TGTGCCATCAGTGAGTCGAAAAGCGGGGAATCCTACAATGAGCAGTTCTTC. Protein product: CAISESKSGESYNEQFF.

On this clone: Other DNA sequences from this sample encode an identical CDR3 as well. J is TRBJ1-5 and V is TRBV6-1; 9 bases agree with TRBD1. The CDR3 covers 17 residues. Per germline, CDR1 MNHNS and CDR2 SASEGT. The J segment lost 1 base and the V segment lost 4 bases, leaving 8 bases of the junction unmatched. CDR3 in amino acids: CASSGGTGRPSNQPQHF. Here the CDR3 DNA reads TGTGCCAGCAGTGGAGGGACAGGGAGGCCCAGCAATCAGCCCCAGCATTTT.

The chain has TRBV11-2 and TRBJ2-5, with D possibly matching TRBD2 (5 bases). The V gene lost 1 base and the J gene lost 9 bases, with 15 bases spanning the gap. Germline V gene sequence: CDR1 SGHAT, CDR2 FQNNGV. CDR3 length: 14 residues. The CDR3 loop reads CASSLGHEGAAQYF. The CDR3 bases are TGTGCCAGCAGCTTAGGCCACGAGGGAGCGGCCCAGTACTTC. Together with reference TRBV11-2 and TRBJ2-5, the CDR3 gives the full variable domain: EAGVAQSPRYKIIEKRQSVAFWCNPISGHATLYWYQQILGQGPKLLIQFQNNGVVDDSQLPKDRFSAERLKGVDSTLKIQPAKLEDSAVYLCASSLGHEGAAQYFGPGTRLLVL.

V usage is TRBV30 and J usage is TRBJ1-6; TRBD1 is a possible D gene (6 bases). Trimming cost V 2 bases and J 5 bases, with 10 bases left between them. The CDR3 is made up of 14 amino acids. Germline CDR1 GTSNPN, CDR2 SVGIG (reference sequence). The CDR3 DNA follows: TGTGCCTGGAGTCCTCGACAGGATAATTCACCCCTCCACTTT. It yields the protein CAWSPRQDNSPLHF.

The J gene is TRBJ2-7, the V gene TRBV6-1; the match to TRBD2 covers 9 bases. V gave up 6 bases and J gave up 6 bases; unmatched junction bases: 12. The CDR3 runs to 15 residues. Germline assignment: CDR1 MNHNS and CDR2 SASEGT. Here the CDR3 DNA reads TGTGCCAGCAGAGGAAATAGCGGGGGAGGTGTCGAGCAGTACTTC. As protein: CASRGNSGGGVEQYF.

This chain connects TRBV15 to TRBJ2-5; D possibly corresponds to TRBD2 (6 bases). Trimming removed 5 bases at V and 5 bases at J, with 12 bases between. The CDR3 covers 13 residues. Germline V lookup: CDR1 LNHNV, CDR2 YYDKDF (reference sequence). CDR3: CATSGGGAETQYF. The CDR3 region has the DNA TGTGCCACCAGCGGCGGAGGGGCGGAGACCCAGTACTTC.